The sequence of this TCR beta chain was determined in a study of regulatory T cells in long-lasting Graves disease. General study findings and limits: Among samples with persistent disease, TRBV28, TRBJ1-2 and TRBJ2-5 were favored. More public clonotypes were shared by persistent patients (around 2,600) than by new patients (roughly 970).

This clonotype came up many times. Its specificity is not known. Sequencing libraries for TCR beta were prepared with iRepertoire HTBI primers and Arm-PCR of CDR3 regions. TCRdb recomputed calls from the multiplex PCR reads with MiXCR, one row per CDR3 protein. The repertoire consists of around 250,000 distinct CDR3 sequences, with about 18% occurring once and the leading ten covering 13% to 15%. Per germline, CDR1 MNHEY and CDR2 SVGAGI. The junction had 4 bases not matched to a gene; V was cut back by 0 bases and J by 6 bases. The CDR3 covers 16 residues. The time point is: newly diagnosed GD, antithyroid drugs for less than 3 months. RNA isolated from PBMCs was used to make the TCR library. Separately, the same data were catalogued under a study of T cells in Graves' hyperthyroidism and ophthalmopathy. That study adds: No progression to ophthalmopathy during 18 months of follow-up defined stable disease.

The gene calls are TRBV6-5 and TRBJ2-2; 10 nucleotides line up with TRBD2. The sequences come from peripheral blood mononuclear cells (PBMCs), collected at new diagnosis, from a patient treated with antithyroid drugs. The clonotype was recovered from a woman younger than 45 with Graves disease. CDR3 sequence reads: CASSYSRAGGPGELFF. The CDR3 bases are TGTGCCAGCAGTTACTCGAGAGCGGGGGGGCCCGGGGAGCTGTTTTTT.